The sequence of this TCR beta chain was determined in a study of cytomegalovirus exposure and HLA in healthy donors. Study overall: The 120 or so validation repertoires used a platform that matched the one used for the 550 to 800 first-cohort repertoires, as a later analysis reported.

Assay: immunoSEQ multiplex PCR; the TCRdb copy retains only in-frame clones and omits some. The sample holds some 150,000 clones, approximately 86% seen once. Germline assignment: CDR1 MNHNY and CDR2 SVGAGI (reference sequence). This CDR3 is 12 amino acids long. Trimming removed 7 bases from V and 8 bases from J, with 12 bases in between. About this clone itself: Antigen unknown.

Study results and caveats: Using the classifier, cytomegalovirus status was reportedly diagnosed with high specificity and sensitivity. Listed as cytomegalovirus-associated were 164 TCR beta chains.

The donors were part of the approximately 120-subject validation cohort, which stood apart from the roughly 670-subject first cohort. The sample consisted of PBMCs. This sequence joins TRBV6-6 and TRBJ1-3; tentative D call: TRBD1 (6 bases). The sequence was obtained from a man aged 18 to 29 in good health and CMV-seropositive. The chain's CDR3 is CASTSSGDTIYF. DNA of the CDR3: TGTGCCAGCACCTCATCAGGGGACACCATATATTTT.